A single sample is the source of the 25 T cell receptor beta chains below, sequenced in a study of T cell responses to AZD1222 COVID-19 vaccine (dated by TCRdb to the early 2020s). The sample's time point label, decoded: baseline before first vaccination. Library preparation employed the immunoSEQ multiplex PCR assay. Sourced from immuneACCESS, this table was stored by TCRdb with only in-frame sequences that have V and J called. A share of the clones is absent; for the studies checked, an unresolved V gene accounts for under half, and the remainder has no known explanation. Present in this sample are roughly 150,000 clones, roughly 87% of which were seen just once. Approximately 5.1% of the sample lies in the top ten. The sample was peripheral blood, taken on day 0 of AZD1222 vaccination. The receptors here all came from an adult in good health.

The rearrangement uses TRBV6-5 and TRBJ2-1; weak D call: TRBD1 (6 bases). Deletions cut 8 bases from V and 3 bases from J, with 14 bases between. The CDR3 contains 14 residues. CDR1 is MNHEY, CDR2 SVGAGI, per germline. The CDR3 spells CASDSGDGYNEQFF. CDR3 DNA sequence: TGTGCCAGCGACTCAGGGGATGGCTACAATGAGCAGTTCTTC.

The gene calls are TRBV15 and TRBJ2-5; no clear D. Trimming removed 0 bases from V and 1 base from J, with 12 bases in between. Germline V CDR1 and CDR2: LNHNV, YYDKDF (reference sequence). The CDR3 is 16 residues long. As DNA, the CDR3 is TGTGCCACCAGCAGAGATCGTGGAAGATTCCAAGAGACCCAGTACTTC. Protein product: CATSRDRGRFQETQYF.

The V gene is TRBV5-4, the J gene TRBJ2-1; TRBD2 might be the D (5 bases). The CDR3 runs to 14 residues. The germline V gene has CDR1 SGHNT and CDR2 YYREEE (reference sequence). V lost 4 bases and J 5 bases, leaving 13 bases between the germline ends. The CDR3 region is CASSLRTANNEQFF. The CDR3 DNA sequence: TGTGCCAGCAGCCTACGGACTGCTAACAATGAGCAGTTCTTC.

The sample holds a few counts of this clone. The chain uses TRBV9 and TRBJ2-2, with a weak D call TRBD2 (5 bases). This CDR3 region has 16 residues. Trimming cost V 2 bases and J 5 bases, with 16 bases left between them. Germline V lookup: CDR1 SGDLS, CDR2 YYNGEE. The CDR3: CASSVRLAPGTGELFF. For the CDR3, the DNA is TGTGCCAGCAGCGTTCGCCTAGCTCCGGGGACCGGGGAGCTGTTTTTT.

CDR3 DNA: TGTGCCAGCTCTTCAGCTAGTAGCACTGAAGCTTTCTTT. This sequence encodes CASSSASSTEAFF. This sequence joins TRBV18 and TRBJ1-1; D call uncertain. Trimming removed 6 bases at V and 4 bases at J, with 12 bases between. The CDR3 is 13 residues long. Germline V gene lookup returns CDR1 KGHSH and CDR2 LQKENI.

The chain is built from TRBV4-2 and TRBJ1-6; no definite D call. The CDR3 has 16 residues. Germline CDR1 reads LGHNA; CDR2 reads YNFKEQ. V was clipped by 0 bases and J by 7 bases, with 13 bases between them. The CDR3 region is CASSQEVGAINSPLHF. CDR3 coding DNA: TGTGCCAGCAGCCAAGAAGTGGGAGCTATCAATTCACCCCTCCACTTT.

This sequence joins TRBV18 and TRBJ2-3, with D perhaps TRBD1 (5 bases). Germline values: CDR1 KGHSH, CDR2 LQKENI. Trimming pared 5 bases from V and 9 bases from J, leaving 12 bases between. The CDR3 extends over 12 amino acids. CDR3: CASSAQPGTQYF. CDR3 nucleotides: TGTGCCAGCTCAGCTCAGCCAGGGACGCAGTATTTT.

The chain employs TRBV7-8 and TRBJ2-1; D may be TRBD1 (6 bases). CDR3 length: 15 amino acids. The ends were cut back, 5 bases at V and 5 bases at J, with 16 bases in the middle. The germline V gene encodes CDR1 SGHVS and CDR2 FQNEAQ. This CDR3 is CASSNRQVLDNEQFF. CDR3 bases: TGTGCCAGCAGCAACCGACAGGTTTTGGACAATGAGCAGTTCTTC.

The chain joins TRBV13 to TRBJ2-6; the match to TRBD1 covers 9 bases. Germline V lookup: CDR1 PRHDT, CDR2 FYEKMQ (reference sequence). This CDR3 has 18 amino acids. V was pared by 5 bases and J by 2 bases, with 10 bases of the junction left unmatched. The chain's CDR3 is CASSPDRYRGPGANVLTF. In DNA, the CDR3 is TGTGCCAGCAGCCCCGATCGATACAGGGGGCCTGGGGCCAACGTCCTGACTTTC.

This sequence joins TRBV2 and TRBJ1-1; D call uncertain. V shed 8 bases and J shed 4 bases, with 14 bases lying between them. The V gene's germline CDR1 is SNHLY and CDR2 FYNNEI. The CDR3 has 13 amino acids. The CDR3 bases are TGTGCCAGCCACCCTCCCCCGAGCACTGAAGCTTTCTTT. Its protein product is CASHPPPSTEAFF.

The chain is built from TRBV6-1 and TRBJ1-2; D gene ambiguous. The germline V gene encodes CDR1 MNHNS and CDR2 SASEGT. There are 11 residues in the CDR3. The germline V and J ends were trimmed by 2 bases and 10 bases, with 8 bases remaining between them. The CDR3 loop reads CASSERSFYTF. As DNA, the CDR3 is TGTGCCAGCAGTGAACGCTCATTCTACACCTTC.

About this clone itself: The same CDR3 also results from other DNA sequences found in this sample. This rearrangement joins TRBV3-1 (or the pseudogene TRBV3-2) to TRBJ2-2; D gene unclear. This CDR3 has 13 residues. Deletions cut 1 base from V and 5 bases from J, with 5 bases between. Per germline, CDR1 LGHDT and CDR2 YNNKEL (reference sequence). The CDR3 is CASSQVGTGELFF. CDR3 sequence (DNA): TGTGCCAGCAGCCAAGTCGGTACCGGGGAGCTGTTTTTT.

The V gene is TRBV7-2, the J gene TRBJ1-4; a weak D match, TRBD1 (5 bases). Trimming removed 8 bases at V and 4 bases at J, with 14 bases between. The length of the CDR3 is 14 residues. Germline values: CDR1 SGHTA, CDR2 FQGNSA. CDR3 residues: CASAKGRGNEKLFF. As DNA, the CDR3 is TGTGCCAGCGCTAAGGGGCGGGGTAATGAAAAACTGTTTTTT.

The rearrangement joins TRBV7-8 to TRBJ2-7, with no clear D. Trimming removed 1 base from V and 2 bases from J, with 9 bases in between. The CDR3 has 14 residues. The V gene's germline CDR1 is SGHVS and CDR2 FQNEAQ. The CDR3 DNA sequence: TGTGCCAGCAGCTTAGGTCAGGTCACCTACGAGCAGTACTTC. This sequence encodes CASSLGQVTYEQYF.

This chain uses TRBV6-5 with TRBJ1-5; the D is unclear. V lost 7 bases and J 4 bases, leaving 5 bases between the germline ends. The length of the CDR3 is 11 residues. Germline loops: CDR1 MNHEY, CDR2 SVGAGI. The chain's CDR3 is CASKLNQPQHF. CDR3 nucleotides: TGTGCCAGCAAATTGAATCAGCCCCAGCATTTT.

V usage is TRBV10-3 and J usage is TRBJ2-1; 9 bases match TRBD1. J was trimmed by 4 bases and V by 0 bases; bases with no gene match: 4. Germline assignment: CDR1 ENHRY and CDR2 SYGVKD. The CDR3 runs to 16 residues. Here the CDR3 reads CAISESADRGYNEQFF. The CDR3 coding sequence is TGTGCCATCAGTGAGTCAGCGGACAGGGGTTACAATGAGCAGTTCTTC.

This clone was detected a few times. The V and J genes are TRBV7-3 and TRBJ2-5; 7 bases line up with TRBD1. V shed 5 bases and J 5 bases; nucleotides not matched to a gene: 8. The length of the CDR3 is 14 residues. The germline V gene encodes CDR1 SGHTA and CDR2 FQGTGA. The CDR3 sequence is CASSREGGGETQYF. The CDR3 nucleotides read TGTGCCAGCAGCCGCGAAGGGGGCGGGGAGACCCAGTACTTC.

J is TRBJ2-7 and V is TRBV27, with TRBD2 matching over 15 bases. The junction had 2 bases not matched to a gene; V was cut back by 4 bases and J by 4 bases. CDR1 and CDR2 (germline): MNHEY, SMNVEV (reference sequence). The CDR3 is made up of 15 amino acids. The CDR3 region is CASSWTSGRGYEQYF. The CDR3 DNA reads TGTGCCAGCAGTTGGACTAGCGGGAGGGGTTACGAGCAGTACTTC.

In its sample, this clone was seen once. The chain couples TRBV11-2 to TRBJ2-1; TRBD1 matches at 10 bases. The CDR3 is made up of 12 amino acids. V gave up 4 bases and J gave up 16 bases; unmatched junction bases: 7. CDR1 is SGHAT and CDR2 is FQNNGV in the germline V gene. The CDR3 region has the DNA TGTGCCAGCAGCTCTGAGGACAGGGGGAGATTCTTC. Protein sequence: CASSSEDRGRFF.

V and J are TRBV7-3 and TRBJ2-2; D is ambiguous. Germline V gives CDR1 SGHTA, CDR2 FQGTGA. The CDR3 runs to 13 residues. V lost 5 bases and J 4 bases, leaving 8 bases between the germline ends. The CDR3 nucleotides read TGTGCCAGCAGCCTGAGCTTCACCGGGGAGCTGTTTTTT. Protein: CASSLSFTGELFF.

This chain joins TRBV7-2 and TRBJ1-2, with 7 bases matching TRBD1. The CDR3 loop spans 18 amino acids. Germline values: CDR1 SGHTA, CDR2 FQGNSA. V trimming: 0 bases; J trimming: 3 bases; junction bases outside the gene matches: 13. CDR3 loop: CASSLAWGSKGADYGYTF. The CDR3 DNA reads TGTGCCAGCAGCTTAGCGTGGGGCTCGAAGGGGGCAGACTATGGCTACACCTTC. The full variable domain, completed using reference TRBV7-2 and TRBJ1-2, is GAGVSQSPSNKVTEKGKDVELRCDPISGHTALYWYRQSLGQGLEFLIYFQGNSAPDKSGLPSDRFSAERTGGSVSTLTIQRTQQEDSAVYLCASSLAWGSKGADYGYTFGSGTRLTVV.

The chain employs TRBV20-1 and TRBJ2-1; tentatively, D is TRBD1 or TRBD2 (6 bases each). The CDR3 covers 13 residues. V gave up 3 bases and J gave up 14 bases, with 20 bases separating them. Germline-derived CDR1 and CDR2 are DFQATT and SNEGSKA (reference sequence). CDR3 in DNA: TGCAGTGCTAGTGGAATAGGGGGGACTTGGAAGTTCTTC. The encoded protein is CSASGIGGTWKFF.

The DNA of the CDR3 is TGTGCCAGCAGCCAAGATACCAACCAAGAGACCCAGTACTTC. This gives the protein CASSQDTNQETQYF. This chain uses TRBV3-1 (or the pseudogene TRBV3-2) with TRBJ2-5; D unclear. Trimming took 0 bases from V and 0 from J, leaving 5 bases between them. Germline assignment: CDR1 LGHDT and CDR2 YNNKEL (reference sequence). The CDR3 loop spans 14 amino acids.

CDR3 in amino acids: CASSVDKVETQYF. Here the CDR3 DNA reads TGTGCCAGCAGCGTGGATAAAGTAGAGACCCAGTACTTC. The chain joins TRBV7-3 to TRBJ2-5; the D is unclear. CDR3 length equals 13 residues. Germline lookup yields CDR1 SGHTA and CDR2 FQGTGA. Deletions cut 5 bases from V and 4 bases from J, with 11 bases between.

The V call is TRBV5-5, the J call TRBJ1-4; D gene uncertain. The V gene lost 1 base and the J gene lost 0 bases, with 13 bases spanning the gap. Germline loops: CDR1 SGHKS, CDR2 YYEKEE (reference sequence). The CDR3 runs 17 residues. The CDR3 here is CASSLSKIAATNEKLFF. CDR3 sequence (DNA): TGTGCCAGCAGCTTGTCCAAGATCGCTGCAACTAATGAAAAACTGTTTTTT.